The 23 T cell receptor beta chains in this list originate from one sample, sequenced in a study of T cells expressing NK-cell markers. TCRdb reprocessed the 5' RACE reads, keeping one entry per CDR3 protein, no DNA. The sample yields 550,000 to 600,000 distinct CDR3 sequences, of which the top ten take up around 3.3%. The sample was blood T cells: a sorted CD56 or NKG2C T cell subset, CD4+ or CD8+ T cells, or bulk PBMC T cells (not recorded which). Every receptor here comes from a man younger than 35 in good health.

The rearrangement uses TRBV20-1 and TRBJ2-1; TCRdb lists TRBD1, though no DNA is available to test this call. This CDR3 has 16 amino acids. CDR1 and CDR2 (germline): DFQATT, SNEGSKA (reference sequence). CDR3 protein: CSAPPGQGREYNEQFF.

This sequence joins TRBV15 and TRBJ2-1; without DNA, the TCRdb call of TRBD1 cannot be checked. The CDR3 spans 14 residues. CDR1 is LNHNV, CDR2 YYDKDF, per germline (reference sequence). The CDR3 loop is CATSEGGQRDEQFF.

The gene calls are TRBV5-1 and TRBJ1-5; the TCRdb call, TRBD1, lacks DNA for checking. CDR1 SGHRS and CDR2 YFSETQ come from the germline V gene. The CDR3 spans 14 residues. The CDR3 spells CASSPTGGDQPQHF.

The chain couples TRBV7-9 to TRBJ2-1. Germline V CDR1 and CDR2: SEHNR, FQNEAQ (reference sequence). There are 15 residues in the CDR3. CDR3 in amino acids: CASSLNGLPNNEQFF.

The chain recombines TRBV4-2 with TRBJ2-2; no DNA is available, so the TRBD2 call from TCRdb remains unchecked. CDR3 length: 17 residues. The germline V gene has CDR1 LGHNA and CDR2 YNFKEQ. The CDR3 reads CASSQSAAGGFGGELFF.

V usage is TRBV15 and J usage is TRBJ1-1. The CDR3 sequence is 14 residues long. The germline gives CDR1 LNHNV, CDR2 YYDKDF (reference sequence). This chain's CDR3 is CATRTQGWNTEAFF.

The chain links TRBV6-2 or TRBV6-3 to TRBJ2-2; there is no DNA to check the TCRdb D call of TRBD2. Germline V gene data show CDR1 as MNHEY and CDR2 as SVGEGT. The CDR3 extends over 19 amino acids. Here the CDR3 reads CASRRLANHYNGNTGELFF.

The chain is built from TRBV29-1 and TRBJ2-1; the TCRdb D gene call, TRBD2, has no DNA to confirm it. The CDR3 has 16 residues. Germline V gene data show CDR1 as SQVTM and CDR2 as ANQGSEA. The CDR3 sequence: CSVEDEGGHYYNEQFF.

The rearrangement uses TRBV6-1 and TRBJ2-2. CDR1 is MNHNS, CDR2 SASEGT, per germline. This CDR3 has 13 residues. CDR3: CASRLVGSGELFF.

The gene calls are TRBV20-1 and TRBJ2-5; with no DNA, the TCRdb D assignment of TRBD1 cannot be verified. CDR1 and CDR2 (germline): DFQATT, SNEGSKA (reference sequence). CDR3 length equals 14 residues. The CDR3 here is CSASPGSGPETQYF.

The genes are TRBV10-2 and TRBJ2-1. The CDR3 length is 12 residues. Per germline, CDR1 WSHSY and CDR2 SAAADI. CDR3 sequence: CASSEIVNEQFF.

The chain carries TRBV20-1 and TRBJ1-4. The germline CDR1 and CDR2 sequences are DFQATT and SNEGSKA (reference sequence). The CDR3 spans 13 residues. CDR3 protein: CSARAAGNEKLFF.

The chain couples TRBV30 to TRBJ2-5; TCRdb calls TRBD2, which cannot be checked without DNA. This CDR3 comprises 13 residues. Germline V gives CDR1 GTSNPN, CDR2 SVGIG (reference sequence). CDR3 region: CALTSGRQETQYF.

The chain couples TRBV7-6 to TRBJ1-6; absent DNA, TCRdb's TRBD1 call cannot be checked. CDR3 size: 14 residues. Germline values: CDR1 SGHVS, CDR2 FNYEAQ. This chain's CDR3 is CASSGRGENSPLHF.

The chain employs TRBV2 and TRBJ2-2. The CDR3 length is 17 residues. CDR1 and CDR2 (germline): SNHLY, FYNNEI. CDR3 loop: CASSELAFEPNTGELFF.

The CDR3 sequence is CSVVVSGRAHEQYF. The V call is TRBV29-1, the J call TRBJ2-7; TCRdb's assignment of TRBD2 cannot be checked, as there is no DNA. Looked up from germline, CDR1 is SQVTM and CDR2 is ANQGSEA. The CDR3 is 14 amino acids.

J is TRBJ2-1 and V is TRBV27; TCRdb returns TRBD1, unconfirmable since there is no DNA. Germline assignment: CDR1 MNHEY and CDR2 SMNVEV (reference sequence). CDR3 size: 13 residues. This CDR3 reads CASSFRGRDEQFF.

The chain employs TRBV9 and TRBJ2-5. CDR1 and CDR2 from the germline V gene are SGDLS and YYNGEE. The CDR3 loop spans 14 amino acids. The CDR3 sequence is CASSVHTAAETQYF.

The rearrangement uses TRBV7-9 and TRBJ2-7; TCRdb proposes TRBD1, but this gene call is untestable without DNA. The germline CDR1 and CDR2 sequences are SEHNR and FQNEAQ (reference sequence). The CDR3 consists of 15 residues. Here the CDR3 reads CASSLDVSRDYEQYF. Variable domain in full (rest from reference TRBV7-9 and TRBJ2-7): DTGVSQNPRHKITKRGQNVTFRCDPISEHNRLYWYRQTLGQGPEFLTYFQNEAQLEKSRLLSDRFSAERPKGSFSTLEIQRTEQGDSAMYLCASSLDVSRDYEQYFGPGTRLTVT.

The chain has TRBV5-6 and TRBJ1-2; no DNA is available, so the TRBD1 call from TCRdb remains unchecked. This CDR3 has 15 residues. The V gene's germline CDR1 is SGHDT and CDR2 YYEEEE. CDR3 in amino acids: CASSLVQGLNYGYTF.

The chain joins TRBV12-3 or TRBV12-4 to TRBJ2-2; without DNA, the TCRdb call of TRBD2 cannot be checked. This CDR3 spans 18 amino acids. The CDR3 reads CASSFAFSGSRDTGELFF.

The chain carries TRBV7-3 and TRBJ2-1; TCRdb's D call of TRBD1 is untestable without DNA. This CDR3 is 16 amino acids long. Germline CDR1 and CDR2: SGHTA and FQGTGA. This CDR3 is CASSLRPTGPYNEQFF.

The rearrangement links TRBV20-1 to TRBJ2-1; TCRdb reports TRBD2, a call that lacks DNA to check it against. Germline V gene sequence: CDR1 DFQATT, CDR2 SNEGSKA (reference sequence). The CDR3 covers 15 residues. CDR3: CSARGNAGWVDEQFF.